The T cell receptor (beta chain) under discussion was sequenced for a study of blood T cell repertoires in COVID-19. The CDR3 is 12 residues long. V lost 5 bases and J lost 4, with 8 bases in between. Using immunoSEQ multiplex PCR, the repertoire was profiled, and TCRdb retains in-frame clones only, with some absent. The repertoire consists of roughly 330,000 clones, with around 84% occurring once and the leading ten covering 8.5% to 12%. This clone was seen only once. This chain uses TRBV12-3 or TRBV12-4 with TRBJ1-1; D gene unclear. Sequencing was carried out using PBMCs or T cells enriched from blood (not recorded which). The TCR originated in a woman aged 18-29 years who had recovered from COVID-19. In DNA form, the CDR3 reads TGTGCCAGCAGTACGACTGGCACTGAAGCTTTCTTT. It specifies CASSTTGTEAFF.